These T cell receptor beta chains were read from a single sample in a study of blood T cell repertoires in COVID-19. TCRdb keeps only in-frame clones here, not all; method: immunoSEQ multiplex PCR. The data show approximately 93,000 clones, about 76% seen once. Sequenced: peripheral blood. The receptors stem from a woman at least 80 years old with acute or convalescent COVID-19. Both conserved end residues are part of each CDR3. A D gene is named only where the DNA matches it firmly. The listing skips clone size in some rows; elsewhere it reads once, few, many or a size class.

TGTGCCAGCAGCCAAGCAGCTAGCGGGGGGTATGTGCAGTTCTTC,CASSQAASGGYVQFF,TRBD2,TRBJ2-1,TRBV14,few
TGTGCCTGGAGTGTACCAGTTAACTATGGCTACACCTTC,CAWSVPVNYGYTF,-,TRBJ1-2,TRBV30,once
TGTGCCAGTAGAACCGGCCTGGGGGGGGGCAGACAGCCCCAGCATTTT,CASRTGLGGGRQPQHF,-,TRBJ1-5,TRBV19,-
TGTGCCAGCAGTCCCGGACAAGTCTATGGCTACACCTTC,CASSPGQVYGYTF,-,TRBJ1-2,TRBV12-3/TRBV12-4,-
TGTGCCAGCAGCCTCCCGGGACAAACTACCGGGGAGCTGTTTTTT,CASSLPGQTTGELFF,-,TRBJ2-2,TRBV6-5,-
TGTGCCAGCAGTTCTAGCGGCGGGGGGATCTACAATGAGCAGTTCTTC,CASSSSGGGIYNEQFF,TRBD2,TRBJ2-1,TRBV6-2/TRBV6-3,-
TGTGCCAGCAGTACCGGGACAGGGTATACTGAAGCTTTCTTT,CASSTGTGYTEAFF,TRBD1,TRBJ1-1,TRBV6-5,-
TGTGCCAGCAGCACGGTCCGACAGGGCGACTATGGCTACACCTTC,CASSTVRQGDYGYTF,TRBD1,TRBJ1-2,TRBV5-8,once
TGTGCCAGCAGCTCCACAGGGGGGGGTAGCCACTACGAGCAGTACTTC,CASSSTGGGSHYEQYF,-,TRBJ2-7,TRBV7-2,-
TGTGCCACCAGCAGAGGACAGGGGAGAGAGACCCAGTACTTC,CATSRGQGRETQYF,TRBD1,TRBJ2-5,TRBV15,once
TGTGCCAGCAAGACAGCTACGGGTATCTATGGCTACACCTTC,CASKTATGIYGYTF,-,TRBJ1-2,TRBV27,-